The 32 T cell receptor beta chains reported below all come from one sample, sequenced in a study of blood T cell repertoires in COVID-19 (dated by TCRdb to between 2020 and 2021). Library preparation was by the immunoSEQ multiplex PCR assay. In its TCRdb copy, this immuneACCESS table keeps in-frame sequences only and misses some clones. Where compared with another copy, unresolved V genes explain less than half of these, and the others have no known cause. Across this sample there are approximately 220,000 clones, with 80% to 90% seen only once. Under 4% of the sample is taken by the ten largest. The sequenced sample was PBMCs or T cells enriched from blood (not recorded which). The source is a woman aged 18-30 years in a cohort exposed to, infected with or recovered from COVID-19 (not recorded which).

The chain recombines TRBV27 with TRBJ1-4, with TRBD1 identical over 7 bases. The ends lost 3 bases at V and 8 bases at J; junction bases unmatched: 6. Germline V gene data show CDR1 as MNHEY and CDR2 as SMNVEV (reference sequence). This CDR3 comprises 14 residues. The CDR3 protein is CASSFRQGEEKLFF. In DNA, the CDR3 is TGTGCCAGCAGTTTCAGACAGGGTGAGGAAAAACTGTTTTTT.

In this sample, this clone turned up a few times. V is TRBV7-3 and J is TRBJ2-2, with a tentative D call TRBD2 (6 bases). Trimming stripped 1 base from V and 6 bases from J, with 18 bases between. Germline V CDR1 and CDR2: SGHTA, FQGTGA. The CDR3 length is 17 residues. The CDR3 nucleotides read TGTGCCAGCAGCTTAAGGGCCGGGACTCTAGACGCCGGGGAGCTGTTTTTT. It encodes CASSLRAGTLDAGELFF.

In DNA, the CDR3 is TGTGCCAGCAGTTACGTCAGCACTGAAGCTTTCTTT. Its protein product is CASSYVSTEAFF. The rearrangement uses TRBV6-2 or TRBV6-3 and TRBJ1-1; D is unresolved. Trimming cost V 2 bases and J 4 bases, with 5 bases left between them. CDR3 size: 12 residues. CDR1 and CDR2 from the germline V gene are MNHEY and SVGEGT.

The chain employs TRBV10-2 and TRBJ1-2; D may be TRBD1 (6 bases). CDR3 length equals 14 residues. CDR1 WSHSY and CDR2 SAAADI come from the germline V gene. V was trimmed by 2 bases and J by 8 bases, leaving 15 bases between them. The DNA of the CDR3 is TGCGCCAGCAGTGAGCCCCAGACAGGCCGGGGCTACACCTTC. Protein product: CASSEPQTGRGYTF.

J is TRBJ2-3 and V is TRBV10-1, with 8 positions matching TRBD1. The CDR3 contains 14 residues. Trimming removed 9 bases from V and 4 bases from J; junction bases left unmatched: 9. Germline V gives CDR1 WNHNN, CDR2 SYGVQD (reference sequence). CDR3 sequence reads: CASAGQGLADTQYF. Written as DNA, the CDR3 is TGCGCCAGTGCTGGACAGGGCCTCGCAGATACGCAGTATTTT.

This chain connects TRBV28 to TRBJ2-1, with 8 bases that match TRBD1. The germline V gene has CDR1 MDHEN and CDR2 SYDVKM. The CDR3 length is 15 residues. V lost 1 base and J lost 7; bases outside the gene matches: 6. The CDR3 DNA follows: TGTGCCAGCAGTTTATCCCCCGGACAGGGTAATGAGCAGTTCTTC. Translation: CASSLSPGQGNEQFF.

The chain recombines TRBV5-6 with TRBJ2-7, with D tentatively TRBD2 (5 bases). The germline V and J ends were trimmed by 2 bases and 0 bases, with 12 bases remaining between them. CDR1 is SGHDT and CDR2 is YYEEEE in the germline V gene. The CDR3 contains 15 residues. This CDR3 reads CASSFYRRSSYEQYF. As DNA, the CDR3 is TGTGCCAGCAGCTTTTACCGGAGGAGCTCCTACGAGCAGTACTTC.

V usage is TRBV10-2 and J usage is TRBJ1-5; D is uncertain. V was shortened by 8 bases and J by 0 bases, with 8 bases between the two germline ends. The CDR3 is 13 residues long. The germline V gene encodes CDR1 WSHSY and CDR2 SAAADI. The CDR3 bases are TGCGCCAGCGGCGGTGATAGCAATCAGCCCCAGCATTTT. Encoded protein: CASGGDSNQPQHF.

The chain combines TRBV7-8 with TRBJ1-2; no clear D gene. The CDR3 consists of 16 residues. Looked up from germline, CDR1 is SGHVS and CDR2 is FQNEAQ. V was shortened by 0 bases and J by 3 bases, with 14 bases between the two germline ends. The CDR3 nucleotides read TGTGCCAGCAGCTTAGCGGAGGGAGGGAGAGACTATGGCTACACCTTC. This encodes CASSLAEGGRDYGYTF.

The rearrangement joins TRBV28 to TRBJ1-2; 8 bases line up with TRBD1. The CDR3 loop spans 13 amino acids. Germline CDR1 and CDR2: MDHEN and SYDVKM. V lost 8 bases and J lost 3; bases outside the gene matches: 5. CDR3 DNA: TGTGCCAGCCGCCAACAGGGGGACTATGGCTACACCTTC. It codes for CASRQQGDYGYTF.

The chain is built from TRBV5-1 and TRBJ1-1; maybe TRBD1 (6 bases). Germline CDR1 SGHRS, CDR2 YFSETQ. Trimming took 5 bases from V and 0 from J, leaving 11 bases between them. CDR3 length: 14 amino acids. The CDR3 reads CASRTGTMNTEAFF. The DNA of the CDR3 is TGCGCCAGCAGGACCGGGACAATGAACACTGAAGCTTTCTTT.

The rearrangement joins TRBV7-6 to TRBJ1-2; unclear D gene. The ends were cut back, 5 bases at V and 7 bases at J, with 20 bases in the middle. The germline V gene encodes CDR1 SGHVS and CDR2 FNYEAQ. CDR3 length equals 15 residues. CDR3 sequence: CASSLSGAGKSGYTF. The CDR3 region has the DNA TGTGCCAGCAGCCTTAGCGGAGCGGGGAAAAGTGGCTACACCTTC.

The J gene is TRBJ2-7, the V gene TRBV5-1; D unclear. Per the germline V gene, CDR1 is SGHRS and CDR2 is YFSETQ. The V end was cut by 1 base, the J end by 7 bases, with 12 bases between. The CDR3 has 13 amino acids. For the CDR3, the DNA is TGCGCCAGCAGCTTGTTCCCAAACGGGGAGCAGTACTTC. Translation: CASSLFPNGEQYF.

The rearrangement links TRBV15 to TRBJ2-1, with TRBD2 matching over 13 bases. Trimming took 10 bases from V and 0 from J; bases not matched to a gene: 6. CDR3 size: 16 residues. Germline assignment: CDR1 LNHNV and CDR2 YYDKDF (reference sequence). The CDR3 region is CAIGLAGAFSYNEQFF. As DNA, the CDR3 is TGTGCCATCGGACTAGCGGGAGCCTTCTCCTACAATGAGCAGTTCTTC.

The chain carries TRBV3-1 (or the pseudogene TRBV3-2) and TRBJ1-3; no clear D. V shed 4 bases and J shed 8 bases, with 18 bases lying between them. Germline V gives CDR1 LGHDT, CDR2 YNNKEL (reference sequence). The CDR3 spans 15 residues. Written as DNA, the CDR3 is TGTGCCAGCAGCCCAAGCAGTCCGGCGGCGGACACCATATATTTT. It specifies CASSPSSPAADTIYF.

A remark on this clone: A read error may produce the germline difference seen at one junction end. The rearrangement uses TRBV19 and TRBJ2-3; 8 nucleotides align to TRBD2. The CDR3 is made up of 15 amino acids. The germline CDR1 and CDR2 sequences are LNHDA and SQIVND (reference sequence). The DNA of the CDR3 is TGTGCCAGTAGTATTTCAGCGGGAGACACAGATACACAGTATTTT. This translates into CASSISAGDTDTQYF.

This CDR3 reads CAWSVPGLGSETQYF. CDR3 coding DNA: TGTGCCTGGAGTGTCCCGGGACTGGGGTCAGAGACCCAGTACTTC. J is TRBJ2-5 and V is TRBV30, with D perhaps matching TRBD2 (6 bases). The V and J ends lost 0 bases and 4 bases respectively, with 15 bases between them. The CDR3 extends over 15 amino acids. The germline V gene has CDR1 GTSNPN and CDR2 SVGIG (reference sequence).

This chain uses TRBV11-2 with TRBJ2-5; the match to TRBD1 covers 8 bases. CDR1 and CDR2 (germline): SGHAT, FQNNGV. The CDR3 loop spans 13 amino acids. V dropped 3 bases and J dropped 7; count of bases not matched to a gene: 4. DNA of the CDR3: TGTGCCAGCAGCTTGGGTGACAGGGGGACCCAGTACTTC. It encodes CASSLGDRGTQYF.

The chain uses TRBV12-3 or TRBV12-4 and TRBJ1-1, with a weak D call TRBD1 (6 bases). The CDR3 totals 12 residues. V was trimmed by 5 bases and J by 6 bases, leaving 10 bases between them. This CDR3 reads CASSRGGPEAFF. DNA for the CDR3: TGTGCCAGCAGTAGGGGGGGGCCTGAAGCTTTCTTT.

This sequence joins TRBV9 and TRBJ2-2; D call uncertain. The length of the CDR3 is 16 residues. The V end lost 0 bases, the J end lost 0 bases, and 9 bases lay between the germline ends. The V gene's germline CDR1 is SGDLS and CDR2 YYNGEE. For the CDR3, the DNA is TGTGCCAGCAGCGTAGTCAACACCGCGAACACCGGGGAGCTGTTTTTT. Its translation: CASSVVNTANTGELFF.

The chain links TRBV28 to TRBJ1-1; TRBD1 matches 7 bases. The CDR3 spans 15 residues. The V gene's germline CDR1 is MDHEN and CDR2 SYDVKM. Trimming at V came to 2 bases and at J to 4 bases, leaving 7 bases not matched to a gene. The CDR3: CASSLRTGPGTEAFF. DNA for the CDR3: TGTGCCAGCAGTTTAAGGACAGGTCCGGGCACTGAAGCTTTCTTT. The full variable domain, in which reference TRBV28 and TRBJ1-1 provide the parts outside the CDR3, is DVKVTQSSRYLVKRTGEKVFLECVQDMDHENMFWYRQDPGLGLRLIYFSYDVKMKEKGDIPEGYSVSREKKERFSLILESASTNQTSMYLCASSLRTGPGTEAFFGQGTRLTVV.

This CDR3 is CASSLAGGHGRNTGELFF. Written as DNA, the CDR3 is TGTGCCAGCAGCTTAGCTGGGGGACATGGTCGAAACACCGGGGAGCTGTTTTTT. The chain joins TRBV11-2 to TRBJ2-2; tentative D call: TRBD1 (6 bases). The CDR3 totals 18 residues. Trimming left V 1 base short and J 2 bases short, with 17 bases between. Germline V gene data show CDR1 as SGHAT and CDR2 as FQNNGV.

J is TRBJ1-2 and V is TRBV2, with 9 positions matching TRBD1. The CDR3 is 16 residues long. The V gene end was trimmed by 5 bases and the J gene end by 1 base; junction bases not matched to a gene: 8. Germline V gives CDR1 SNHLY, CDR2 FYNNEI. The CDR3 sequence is CASSPRTGEGNYGYTF. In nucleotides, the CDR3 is TGTGCCAGCAGTCCACGGACAGGGGAGGGTAACTATGGCTACACCTTC.

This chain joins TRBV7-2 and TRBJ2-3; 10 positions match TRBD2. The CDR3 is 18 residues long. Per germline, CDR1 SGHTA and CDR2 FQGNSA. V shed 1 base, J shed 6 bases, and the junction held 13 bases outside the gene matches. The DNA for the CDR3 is TGTGCCAGCAGCTTAGAACCGATAGCGGGAGGTCCAGCGGATACGCAGTATTTT. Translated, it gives CASSLEPIAGGPADTQYF.

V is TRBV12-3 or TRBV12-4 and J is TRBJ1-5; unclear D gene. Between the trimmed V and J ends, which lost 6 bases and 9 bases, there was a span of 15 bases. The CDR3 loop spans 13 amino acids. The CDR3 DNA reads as TGTGCCAGCAGCTTCGAGGGCTTAGGGCCCCAGCATTTT. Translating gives CASSFEGLGPQHF.

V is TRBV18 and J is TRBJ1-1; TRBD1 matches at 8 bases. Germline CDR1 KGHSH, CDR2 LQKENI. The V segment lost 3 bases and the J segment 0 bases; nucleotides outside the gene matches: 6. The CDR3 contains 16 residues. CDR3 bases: TGTGCCAGCTCACCGGGGACAGGAGATTTGAACACTGAAGCTTTCTTT. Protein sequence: CASSPGTGDLNTEAFF.

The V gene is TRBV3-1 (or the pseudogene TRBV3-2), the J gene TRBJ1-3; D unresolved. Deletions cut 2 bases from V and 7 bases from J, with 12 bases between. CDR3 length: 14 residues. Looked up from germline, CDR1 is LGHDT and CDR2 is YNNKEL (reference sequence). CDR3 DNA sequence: TGTGCCAGCAGCCAATTTATACACCAGAACACCATATATTTT. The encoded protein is CASSQFIHQNTIYF.

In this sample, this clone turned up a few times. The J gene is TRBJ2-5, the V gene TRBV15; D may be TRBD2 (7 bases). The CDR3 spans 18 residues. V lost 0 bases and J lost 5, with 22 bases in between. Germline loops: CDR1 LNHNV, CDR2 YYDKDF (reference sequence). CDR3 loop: CATSRDRGAGDPRETQYF. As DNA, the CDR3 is TGTGCCACCAGCAGAGATCGGGGGGCAGGGGACCCACGGGAGACCCAGTACTTC.

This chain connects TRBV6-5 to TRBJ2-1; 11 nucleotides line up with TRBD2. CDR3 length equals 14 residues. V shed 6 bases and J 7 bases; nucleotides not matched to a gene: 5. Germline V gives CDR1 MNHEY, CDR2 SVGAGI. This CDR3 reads CASSGLAGLNEQFF. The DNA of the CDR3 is TGTGCCAGCAGCGGACTAGCGGGCCTTAATGAGCAGTTCTTC.

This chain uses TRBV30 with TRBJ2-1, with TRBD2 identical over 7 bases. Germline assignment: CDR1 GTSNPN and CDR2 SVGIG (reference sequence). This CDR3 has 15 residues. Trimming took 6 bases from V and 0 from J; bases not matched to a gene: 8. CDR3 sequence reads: CACSTGGSSYNEQFF. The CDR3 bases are TGTGCCTGCTCTACGGGGGGTAGCTCCTACAATGAGCAGTTCTTC.

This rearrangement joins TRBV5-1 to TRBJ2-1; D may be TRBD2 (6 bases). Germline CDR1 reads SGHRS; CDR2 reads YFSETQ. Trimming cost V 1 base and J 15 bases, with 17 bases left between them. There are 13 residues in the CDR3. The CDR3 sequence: CASSLLRDSRRFF. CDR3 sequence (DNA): TGCGCCAGCAGCTTGCTCCGGGACTCTCGGCGGTTCTTC.

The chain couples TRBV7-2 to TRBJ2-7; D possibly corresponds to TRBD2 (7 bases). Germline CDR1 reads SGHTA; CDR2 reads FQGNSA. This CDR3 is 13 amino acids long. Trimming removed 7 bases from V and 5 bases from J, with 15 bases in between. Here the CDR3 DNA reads TGTGCCAGCAACCCCACGGGGGGCGACGAGCAGTACTTC. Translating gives CASNPTGGDEQYF.